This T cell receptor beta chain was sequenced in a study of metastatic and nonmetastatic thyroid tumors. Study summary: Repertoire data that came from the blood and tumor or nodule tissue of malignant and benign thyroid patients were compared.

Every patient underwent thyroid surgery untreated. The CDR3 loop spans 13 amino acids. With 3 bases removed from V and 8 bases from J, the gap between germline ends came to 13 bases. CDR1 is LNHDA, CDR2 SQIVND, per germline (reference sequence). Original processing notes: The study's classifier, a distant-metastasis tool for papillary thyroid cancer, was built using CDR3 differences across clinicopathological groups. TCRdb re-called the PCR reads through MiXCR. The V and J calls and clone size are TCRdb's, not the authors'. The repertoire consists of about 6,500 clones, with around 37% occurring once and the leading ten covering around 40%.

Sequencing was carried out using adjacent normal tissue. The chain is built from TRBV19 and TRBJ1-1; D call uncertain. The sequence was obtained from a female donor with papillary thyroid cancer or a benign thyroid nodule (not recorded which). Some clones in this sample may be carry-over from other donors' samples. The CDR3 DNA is TGTGCCAGTAGTATTCTCTCTGACAAGGAAGCTTTCTTT. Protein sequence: CASSILSDKEAFF.